This T cell receptor (beta chain) was captured in a study of T cells after yellow fever vaccination. This clonotype was seen ten or more times. Its antigen is currently unknown. Using its own MiXCR run on the 5' RACE reads, TCRdb lists one record per CDR3 protein. The sample has hundreds of thousands of distinct CDR3 sequences; approximately 13% are singletons. Germline lookup yields CDR1 SQVTM and CDR2 ANQGSEA. V gave up 4 bases and J gave up 1 base, with 6 bases separating them. CDR3 length: 12 amino acids. Overall study results and limits: There was a possibility that FACS-sorted repertoires contained abundant clonotypes contaminating from the bulk population.

The chain couples TRBV29-1 to TRBJ2-3; D not resolved. The starting material was PBMCs, obtained on the day of the yellow fever booster vaccination. The TCR sequence derives from a young man who received the YFV17D yellow fever vaccine. CDR3 region: CSVGVGTDTQYF. The CDR3 DNA reads TGCAGCGTTGGAGTCGGCACAGATACGCAGTATTTT.